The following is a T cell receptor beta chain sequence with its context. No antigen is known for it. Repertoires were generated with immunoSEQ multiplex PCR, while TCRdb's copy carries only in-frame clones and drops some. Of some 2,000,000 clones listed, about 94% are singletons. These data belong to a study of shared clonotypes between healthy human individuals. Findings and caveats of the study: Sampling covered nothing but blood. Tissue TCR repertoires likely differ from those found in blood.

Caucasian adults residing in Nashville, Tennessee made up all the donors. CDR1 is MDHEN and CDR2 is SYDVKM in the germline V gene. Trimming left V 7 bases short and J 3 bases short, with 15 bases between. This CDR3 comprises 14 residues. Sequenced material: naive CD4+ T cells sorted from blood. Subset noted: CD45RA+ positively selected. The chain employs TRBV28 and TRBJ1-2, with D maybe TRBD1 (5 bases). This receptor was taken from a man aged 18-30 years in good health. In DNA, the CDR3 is TGTGCCAGCACCCAGGTTGGGGGGGACTATGGCTACACCTTC. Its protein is CASTQVGGDYGYTF.